One and the same sample provided the 11 T cell receptor beta chains below, sequenced in a study of CD4 T cells in relation to SARS-CoV-2 and coronaviruses. The unexposed donors gave CD4+ T cells in about 2011-2018, prior to COVID-19. Isolation of CD4+ T cells took place after roughly nine days in culture. Repertoires were generated with immunoSEQ multiplex PCR, while TCRdb's copy carries only in-frame clones and drops some. The data contain 23,000 or so clones, 76% of them singletons. These TCRs' antigens remain unknown. The sequenced material came from CD4+ T cells from PBMCs, cultured in vitro. The receptor source for this set is a human donor in good health.

The chain employs TRBV29-1 and TRBJ2-3, with D perhaps matching TRBD1 (6 bases). The CDR3 spans 13 residues. Germline-derived CDR1 and CDR2 are SQVTM and ANQGSEA. V was trimmed by 5 bases and J by 3 bases, leaving 12 bases between them. The CDR3 DNA is TGCAGCGTTTCCGGGACAATTACAGATACGCAGTATTTT. This gives the protein CSVSGTITDTQYF.

This clone was picked up a small number of times. V gene TRBV27 combines with J gene TRBJ2-7; no reliable D call. Germline V gene data show CDR1 as MNHEY and CDR2 as SMNVEV (reference sequence). The CDR3 has 14 amino acids. Trimming cost V 6 bases and J 2 bases, with 14 bases left between them. The CDR3 loop is CASRLTRATYEQYF. The CDR3 nucleotides are TGTGCCAGCAGGCTAACAAGGGCCACCTACGAGCAGTACTTC.

The chain recombines TRBV29-1 with TRBJ2-7, with TRBD2 as a possible D gene (6 bases). The CDR3 is made up of 15 amino acids. Trimming removed 6 bases from V and 0 bases from J, with 18 bases in between. Germline-derived CDR1 and CDR2 are SQVTM and ANQGSEA. In DNA form, the CDR3 reads TGCAGCGTCGCGGGACGTTACACGAGCTCCTACGAGCAGTACTTC. Translating gives CSVAGRYTSSYEQYF.

J is TRBJ1-6 and V is TRBV4-1; D is unclear. Germline V gene data show CDR1 as MGHRA and CDR2 as YSYEKL. CDR3 length: 16 residues. Trimming took off 4 bases at V and 5 bases at J, with 15 bases between the two ends. The CDR3 sequence is CASSRLIGLHNSPLHF. CDR3 bases: TGCGCCAGCAGCCGACTCATCGGGCTCCATAATTCACCCCTCCACTTT.

The chain employs TRBV5-1 and TRBJ2-3; no reliable D call. This CDR3 spans 13 amino acids. The germline V gene has CDR1 SGHRS and CDR2 YFSETQ. V lost 0 bases, J lost 11 bases, and 13 bases lay in between. The CDR3 here is CASSLAAESEQYF. Here the CDR3 DNA reads TGCGCCAGCAGCTTGGCCGCCGAGAGTGAGCAGTATTTT.

The chain's CDR3 is CASSGMRGDTEAFF. CDR3 bases: TGTGCCAGCAGTGGAATGAGGGGGGACACTGAAGCTTTCTTT. The chain employs TRBV2 and TRBJ1-1; tentative D call: TRBD1 (6 bases). Trimming cost V 4 bases and J 3 bases, with 12 bases left between them. The CDR3 has 14 amino acids. In germline, CDR1 is SNHLY, CDR2 FYNNEI.

CDR3 amino acids: CASSPGRGGPPGDYGYTF. The DNA of the CDR3 is TGTGCCAGCAGCCCGGGGAGGGGTGGCCCTCCTGGGGACTATGGCTACACCTTC. J is TRBJ1-2 and V is TRBV27; tentative D call: TRBD1 (5 bases). The germline V gene has CDR1 MNHEY and CDR2 SMNVEV (reference sequence). There are 18 residues in the CDR3. Trimming pared 6 bases from V and 3 bases from J, leaving 26 bases between.

This clone occurred a few times. One end of the junction fails to match germline, which may point to a read error. The V gene is TRBV6-1, the J gene TRBJ2-3; D is unclear. The CDR3 has 15 residues. Germline V lookup: CDR1 MNHNS, CDR2 SASEGT. CDR3 bases: TGTGCCAGCAGAGAAGGATTAGCAGACACAGATACGCAGTATTTT. It is translated as CASREGLADTDTQYF.

The gene calls are TRBV2 and TRBJ2-6; D might be TRBD1 (6 bases). V shed 6 bases and J shed 0 bases, with 15 bases lying between them. The CDR3 consists of 17 residues. In germline, CDR1 is SNHLY, CDR2 FYNNEI. The CDR3 spells CASSLRTVSSGANVLTF. In DNA form, the CDR3 reads TGTGCCAGCAGCCTTAGGACAGTTTCCTCTGGGGCCAACGTCCTGACTTTC.

The chain couples TRBV19 to TRBJ1-4, with a tentative D call TRBD1 (5 bases). Germline V gene lookup returns CDR1 LNHDA and CDR2 SQIVND (reference sequence). V lost 3 bases and J 4 bases, leaving 12 bases between the germline ends. The CDR3 has 15 amino acids. CDR3 residues: CASSIRGAGNEKLFF. CDR3 coding DNA: TGTGCCAGTAGTATCCGGGGCGCCGGTAATGAAAAACTGTTTTTT.

V is TRBV4-1 and J is TRBJ2-7, with D perhaps matching TRBD1 (5 bases). The CDR3 sequence is 18 residues long. CDR1 is MGHRA, CDR2 YSYEKL, per germline. The V and J ends lost 4 bases and 1 base respectively, with 23 bases between them. The chain's CDR3 is CASSLQRGRALDSYEQYF. The CDR3 DNA is TGCGCCAGCAGCCTTCAACGCGGCAGGGCCTTGGATTCCTACGAGCAGTACTTC.